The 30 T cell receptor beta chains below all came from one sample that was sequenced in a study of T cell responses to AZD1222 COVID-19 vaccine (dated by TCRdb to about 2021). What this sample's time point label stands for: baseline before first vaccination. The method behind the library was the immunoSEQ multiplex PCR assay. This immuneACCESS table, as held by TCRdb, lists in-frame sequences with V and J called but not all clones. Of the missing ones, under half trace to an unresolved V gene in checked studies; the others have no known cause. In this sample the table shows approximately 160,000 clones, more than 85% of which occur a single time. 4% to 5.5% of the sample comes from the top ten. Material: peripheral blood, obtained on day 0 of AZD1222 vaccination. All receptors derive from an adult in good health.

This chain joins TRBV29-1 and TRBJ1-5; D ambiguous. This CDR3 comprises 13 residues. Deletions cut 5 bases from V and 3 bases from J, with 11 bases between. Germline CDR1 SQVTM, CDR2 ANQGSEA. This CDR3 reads CSVLTLDNQPQHF. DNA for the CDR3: TGCAGCGTTTTGACCCTGGACAATCAGCCCCAGCATTTT. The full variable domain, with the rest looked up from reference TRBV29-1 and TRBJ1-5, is SAVISQKPSRDICQRGTSLTIQCQVDSQVTMMFWYRQQPGQSLTLIATANQGSEATYESGFVIDKFPISRPNLTFSTLTVSNMSPEDSSIYLCSVLTLDNQPQHFGDGTRLSIL.

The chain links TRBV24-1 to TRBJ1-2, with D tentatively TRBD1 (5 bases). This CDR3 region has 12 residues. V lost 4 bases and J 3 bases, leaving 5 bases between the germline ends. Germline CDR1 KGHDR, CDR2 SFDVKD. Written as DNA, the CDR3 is TGTGCCACCAGTGACAGGGACTATGGCTACACCTTC. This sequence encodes CATSDRDYGYTF.

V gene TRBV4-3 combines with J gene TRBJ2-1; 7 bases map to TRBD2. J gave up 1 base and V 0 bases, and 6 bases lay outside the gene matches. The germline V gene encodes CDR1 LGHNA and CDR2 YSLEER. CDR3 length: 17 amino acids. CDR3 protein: CASSQEEGGSSYNEQFF. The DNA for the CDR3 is TGCGCCAGCAGCCAAGAGGAGGGCGGGAGTTCCTACAATGAGCAGTTCTTC.

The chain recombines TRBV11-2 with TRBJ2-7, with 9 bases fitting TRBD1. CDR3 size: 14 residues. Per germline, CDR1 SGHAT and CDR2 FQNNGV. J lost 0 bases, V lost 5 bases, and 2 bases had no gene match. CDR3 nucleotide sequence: TGTGCCAGCAGCGGACAGGGGAGCTCCTACGAGCAGTACTTC. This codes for CASSGQGSSYEQYF.

The chain's CDR3 is CASSQVLNTEAFF. CDR3 nucleotides: TGTGCCAGCAGCCAAGTACTGAACACTGAAGCTTTCTTT. The chain joins TRBV14 to TRBJ1-1; no clear D gene. With 1 base removed from V and 0 bases from J, the gap between germline ends came to 3 bases. The CDR3 covers 13 residues. From germline, CDR1 is SGHDN and CDR2 FVKESK.

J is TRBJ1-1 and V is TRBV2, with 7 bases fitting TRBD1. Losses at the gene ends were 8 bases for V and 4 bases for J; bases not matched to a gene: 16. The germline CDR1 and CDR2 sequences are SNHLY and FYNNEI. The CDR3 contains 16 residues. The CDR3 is CASLRQGLPESTEAFF. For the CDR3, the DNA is TGTGCCAGCCTACGACAGGGTCTCCCTGAGAGCACTGAAGCTTTCTTT.

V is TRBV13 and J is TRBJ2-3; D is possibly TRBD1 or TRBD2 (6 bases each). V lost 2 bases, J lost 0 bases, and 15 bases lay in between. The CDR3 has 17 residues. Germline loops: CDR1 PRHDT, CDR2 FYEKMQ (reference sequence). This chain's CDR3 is CASSLRGDPASTDTQYF. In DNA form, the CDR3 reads TGTGCCAGCAGCTTAAGGGGGGACCCCGCTAGCACAGATACGCAGTATTTT.

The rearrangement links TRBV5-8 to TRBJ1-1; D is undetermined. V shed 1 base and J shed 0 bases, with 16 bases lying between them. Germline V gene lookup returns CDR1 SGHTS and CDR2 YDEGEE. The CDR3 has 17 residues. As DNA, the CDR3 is TGTGCCAGCAGCTTGTCAGACTTGGACTACATGAACACTGAAGCTTTCTTT. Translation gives CASSLSDLDYMNTEAFF.

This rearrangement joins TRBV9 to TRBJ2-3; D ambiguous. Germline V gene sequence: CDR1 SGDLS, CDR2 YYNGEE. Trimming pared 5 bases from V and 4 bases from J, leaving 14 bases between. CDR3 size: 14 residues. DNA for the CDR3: TGTGCCAGCAGTCCGGTGGCTCTAGCAGATACGCAGTATTTT. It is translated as CASSPVALADTQYF.

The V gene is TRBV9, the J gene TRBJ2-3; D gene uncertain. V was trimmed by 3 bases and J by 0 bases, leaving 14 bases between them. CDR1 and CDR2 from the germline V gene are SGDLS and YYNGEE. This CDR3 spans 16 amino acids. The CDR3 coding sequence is TGTGCCAGCAGCGCCCTTCTGGCCTCTAGCACAGATACGCAGTATTTT. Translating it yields CASSALLASSTDTQYF.

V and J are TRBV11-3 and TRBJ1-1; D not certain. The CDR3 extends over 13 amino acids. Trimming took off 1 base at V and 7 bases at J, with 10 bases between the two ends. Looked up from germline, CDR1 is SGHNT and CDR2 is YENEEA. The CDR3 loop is CASSLGLVGEAFF. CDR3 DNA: TGTGCCAGCAGCTTAGGCCTCGTGGGTGAAGCTTTCTTT.

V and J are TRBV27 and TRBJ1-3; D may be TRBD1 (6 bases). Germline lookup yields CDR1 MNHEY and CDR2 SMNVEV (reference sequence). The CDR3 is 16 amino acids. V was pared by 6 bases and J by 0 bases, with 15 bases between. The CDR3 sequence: CASSLGGRSSGNTIYF. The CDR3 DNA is TGTGCCAGCAGCCTCGGGGGCCGAAGCTCTGGAAACACCATATATTTT.

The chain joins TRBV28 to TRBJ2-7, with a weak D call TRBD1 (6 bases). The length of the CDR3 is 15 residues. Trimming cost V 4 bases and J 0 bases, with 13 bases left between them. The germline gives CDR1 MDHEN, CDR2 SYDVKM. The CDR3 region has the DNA TGTGCCAGCAGTTCATCAGGGGCCGCCTCCTACGAGCAGTACTTC. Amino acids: CASSSSGAASYEQYF. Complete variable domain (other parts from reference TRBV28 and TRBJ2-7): DVKVTQSSRYLVKRTGEKVFLECVQDMDHENMFWYRQDPGLGLRLIYFSYDVKMKEKGDIPEGYSVSREKKERFSLILESASTNQTSMYLCASSSSGAASYEQYFGPGTRLTVT.

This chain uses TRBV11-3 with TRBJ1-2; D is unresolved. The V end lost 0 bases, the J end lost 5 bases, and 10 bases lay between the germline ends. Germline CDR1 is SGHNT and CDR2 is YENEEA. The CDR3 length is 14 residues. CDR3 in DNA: TGTGCCAGCAGCTTAGATCCGAGAGGGTATGGCTACACCTTC. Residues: CASSLDPRGYGYTF.

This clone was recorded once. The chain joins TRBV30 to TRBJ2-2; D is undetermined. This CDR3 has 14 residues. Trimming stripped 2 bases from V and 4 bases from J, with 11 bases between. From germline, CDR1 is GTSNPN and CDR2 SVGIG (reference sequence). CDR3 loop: CAWSIPPSTGELFF. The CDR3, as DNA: TGTGCCTGGAGTATACCGCCGTCCACCGGGGAGCTGTTTTTT. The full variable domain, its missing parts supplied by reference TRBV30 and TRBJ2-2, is SQTIHQWPATLVQPVGSPLSLECTVEGTSNPNLYWYRQAAGRGLQLLFYSVGIGQISSEVPQNLSASRPQDRQFILSSKKLLLSDSGFYLCAWSIPPSTGELFFGEGSRLTVL.

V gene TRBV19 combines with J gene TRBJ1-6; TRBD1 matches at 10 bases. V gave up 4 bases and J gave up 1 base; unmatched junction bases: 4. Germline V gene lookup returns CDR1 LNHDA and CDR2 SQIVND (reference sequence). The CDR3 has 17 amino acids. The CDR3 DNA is TGTGCCAGTAGTAATCGACAGGGGGCATCCTATAATTCACCCCTCCACTTT. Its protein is CASSNRQGASYNSPLHF.

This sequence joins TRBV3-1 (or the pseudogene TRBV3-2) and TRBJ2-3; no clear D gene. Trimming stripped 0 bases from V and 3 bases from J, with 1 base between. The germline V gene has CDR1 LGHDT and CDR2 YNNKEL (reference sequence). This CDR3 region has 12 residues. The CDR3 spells CASSQDTDTQYF. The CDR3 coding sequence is TGTGCCAGCAGCCAAGATACAGATACGCAGTATTTT.

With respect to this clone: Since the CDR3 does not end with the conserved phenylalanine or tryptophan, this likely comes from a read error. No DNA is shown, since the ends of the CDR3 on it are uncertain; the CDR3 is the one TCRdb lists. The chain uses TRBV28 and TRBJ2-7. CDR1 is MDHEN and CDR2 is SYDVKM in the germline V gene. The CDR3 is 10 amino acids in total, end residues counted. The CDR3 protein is CASSFEGPPK.

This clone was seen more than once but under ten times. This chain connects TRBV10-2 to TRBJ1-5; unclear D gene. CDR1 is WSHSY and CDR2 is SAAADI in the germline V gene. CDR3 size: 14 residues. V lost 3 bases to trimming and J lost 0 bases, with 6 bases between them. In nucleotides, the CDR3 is TGCGCCAGCAGTGACCCGTATAGCAATCAGCCCCAGCATTTT. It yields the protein CASSDPYSNQPQHF.

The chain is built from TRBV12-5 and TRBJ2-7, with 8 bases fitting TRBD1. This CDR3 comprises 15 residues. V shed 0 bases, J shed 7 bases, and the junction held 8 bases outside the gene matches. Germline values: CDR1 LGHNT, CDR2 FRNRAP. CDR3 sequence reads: CASGLVKQGVGEQYF. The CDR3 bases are TGTGCTAGTGGTTTGGTAAAACAGGGGGTGGGGGAGCAGTACTTC.

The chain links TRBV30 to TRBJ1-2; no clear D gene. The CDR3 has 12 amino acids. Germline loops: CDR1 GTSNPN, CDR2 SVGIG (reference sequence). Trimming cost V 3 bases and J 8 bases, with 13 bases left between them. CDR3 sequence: CAWRGEAEGYTF. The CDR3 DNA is TGTGCCTGGAGGGGCGAGGCGGAGGGCTACACCTTC.

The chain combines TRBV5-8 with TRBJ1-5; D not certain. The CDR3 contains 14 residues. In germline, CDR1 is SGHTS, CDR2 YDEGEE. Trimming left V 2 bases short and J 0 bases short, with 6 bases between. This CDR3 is CASSLSSSNQPQHF. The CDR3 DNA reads TGTGCCAGCAGCTTAAGCAGTAGCAATCAGCCCCAGCATTTT.

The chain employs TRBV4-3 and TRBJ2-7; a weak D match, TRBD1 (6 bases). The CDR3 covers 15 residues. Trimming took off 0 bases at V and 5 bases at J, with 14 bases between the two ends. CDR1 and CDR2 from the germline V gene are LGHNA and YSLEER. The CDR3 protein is CASSQDFRGNHEQYF. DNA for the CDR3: TGCGCCAGCAGCCAAGATTTCAGGGGCAACCACGAGCAGTACTTC.

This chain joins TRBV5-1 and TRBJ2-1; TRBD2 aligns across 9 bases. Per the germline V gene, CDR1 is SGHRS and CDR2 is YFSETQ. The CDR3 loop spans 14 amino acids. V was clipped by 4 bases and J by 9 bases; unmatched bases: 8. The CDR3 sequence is CASSPLAGRIEQFF. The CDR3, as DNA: TGCGCCAGCAGCCCTCTAGCGGGAAGGATTGAGCAGTTCTTC.

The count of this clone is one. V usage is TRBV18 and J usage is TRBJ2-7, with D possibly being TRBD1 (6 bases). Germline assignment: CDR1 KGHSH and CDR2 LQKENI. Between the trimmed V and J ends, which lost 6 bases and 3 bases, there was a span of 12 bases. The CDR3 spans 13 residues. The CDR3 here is CASSPTGFYEQYF. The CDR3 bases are TGTGCCAGCTCCCCGACAGGATTCTACGAGCAGTACTTC.

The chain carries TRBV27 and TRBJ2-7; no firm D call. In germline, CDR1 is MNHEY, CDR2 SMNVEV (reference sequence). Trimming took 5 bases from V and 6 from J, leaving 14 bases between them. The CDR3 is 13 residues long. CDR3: CASSPTPGVEQYF. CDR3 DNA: TGTGCCAGCAGTCCCACACCTGGTGTCGAGCAGTACTTC.

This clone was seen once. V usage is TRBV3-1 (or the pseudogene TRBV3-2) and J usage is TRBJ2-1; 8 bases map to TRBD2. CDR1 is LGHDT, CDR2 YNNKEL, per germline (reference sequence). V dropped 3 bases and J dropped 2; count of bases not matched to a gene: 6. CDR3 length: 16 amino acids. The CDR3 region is CASSQPSGLAYNEQFF. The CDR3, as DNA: TGTGCCAGCAGCCAGCCTTCGGGACTAGCCTACAATGAGCAGTTCTTC.

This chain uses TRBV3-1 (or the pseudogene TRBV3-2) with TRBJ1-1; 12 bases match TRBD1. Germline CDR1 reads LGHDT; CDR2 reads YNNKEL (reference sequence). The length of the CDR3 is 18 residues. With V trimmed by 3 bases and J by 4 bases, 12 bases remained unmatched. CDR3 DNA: TGTGCCAGCAGCCATCCCCGGGACAGGGGGCGTCAGTCCACTGAAGCTTTCTTT. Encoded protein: CASSHPRDRGRQSTEAFF.

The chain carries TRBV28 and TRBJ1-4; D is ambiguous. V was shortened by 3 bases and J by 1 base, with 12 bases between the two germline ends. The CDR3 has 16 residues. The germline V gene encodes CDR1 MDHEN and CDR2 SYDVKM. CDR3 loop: CASSFLLVGTNEKLFF. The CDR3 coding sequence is TGTGCCAGCAGTTTTCTTCTGGTCGGAACTAATGAAAAACTGTTTTTT.

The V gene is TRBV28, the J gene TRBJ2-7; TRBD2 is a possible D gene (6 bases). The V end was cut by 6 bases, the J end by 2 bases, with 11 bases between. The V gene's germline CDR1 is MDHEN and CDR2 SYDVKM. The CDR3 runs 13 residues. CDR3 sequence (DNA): TGTGCCAGCAGGGGTGGGGGGACCTACGAGCAGTACTTC. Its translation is CASRGGGTYEQYF.